This TCR beta chain was identified during a study of immune evolution from preneoplasia to lung adenocarcinoma. Produced via immunoSEQ multiplex PCR; TCRdb's table is partial and in-frame only. The data hold approximately 6,900 clones, with around 78% observed a single time. H&E slides confirmed each diagnosis, reviewed by two pathologists independently. Study outcomes and limitations: Later-stage lesions seemingly showed higher T cell density and diversity than normal lung.

This clone turned up a few times. Antigen unknown. Distinct nucleotide sequences in the sample also encode this CDR3. This CDR3 is built from 14 residues. Losses at the gene ends were 3 bases for V and 2 bases for J; bases not matched to a gene: 7. CDR1 GTSNPN and CDR2 SVGIG come from the germline V gene (reference sequence). This clonotype originated in a donor of 70 years or more with lung adenocarcinoma. V gene TRBV30 combines with J gene TRBJ2-7; TRBD1 agrees at 7 bases. Sequenced input: FFPE lung adenocarcinoma in situ tissue. This CDR3 reads CAWRTGTAAYEQYF. The CDR3 coding sequence is TGTGCCTGGAGGACTGGGACAGCCGCCTACGAGCAGTACTTC.